The source of this TCR beta chain is a study of regulatory T cells in long-lasting Graves disease. Study results and limitations: Persistent cases of Graves' showed reduced TCR diversity relative to newly diagnosed patients.

Sequencing libraries for TCR beta were prepared with iRepertoire HTBI primers and Arm-PCR of CDR3 regions. MiXCR was run by TCRdb on the multiplex PCR reads, yielding one entry per CDR3 protein. The top ten clones hold 12% of a sample with fewer than 500,000 distinct CDR3 sequences, 15% to 20% of them seen once. The time point is: newly diagnosed GD, antithyroid drugs for less than 3 months. The TCR library was prepared using RNA isolated from PBMCs. An endocrinology department in Xi'an, China, supplied the patients. This clonotype showed up many times. The antigen is not known. The data were also submitted as part of a second study, on T cells in Graves' hyperthyroidism and ophthalmopathy. That paper states: The HTBI set primed first-round TCR CDR3 RT-PCR.

This sequence originates from a man in his forties with Graves disease. The sample here was peripheral blood mononuclear cells (PBMCs), taken at new diagnosis, from a patient treated with antithyroid drugs.

The CDR3: CASSPMTGSNYGYTF. Here the CDR3 DNA reads TGTGCCAGCAGTCCAATGACAGGGAGTAACTATGGCTACACCTTC. The chain is built from TRBV27 and TRBJ1-2; 7 bases map to TRBD1. V shed 5 bases and J 1 base; nucleotides not matched to a gene: 7. CDR3 length equals 15 residues. Germline loops: CDR1 MNHEY, CDR2 SMNVEV (reference sequence).